A single sample gave rise to the 15 T cell receptor beta chains below, sequenced in a study of shared clonotypes between healthy human individuals. CD45RO negativity and positive selection for CCR7 defined naive CD8 cells, a population that excluded terminally differentiated effector memory CD45RA+ cells. The table came from immunoSEQ multiplex PCR; TCRdb's copy has only in-frame clones and leaves some out. The table lists approximately 1.9 million clones, around 93% of them singletons. Input material: naive CD8+ T cells from PBMCs. The source is a man between 18 and 35 years old in good health. Some clones in this sample may be carry-over from other donors' samples.

Turning to this clone: Other DNA sequences in this sample translate to the same CDR3. The chain couples TRBV4-1 to TRBJ2-3; 12 bases fit TRBD2. The ends lost 2 bases at V and 3 bases at J; junction bases unmatched: 0. Germline assignment: CDR1 MGHRA and CDR2 YSYEKL. This CDR3 contains 15 residues. The CDR3 DNA follows: TGCGCCAGCAGCCAACTAGCGGGAGGGACAGATACGCAGTATTTT. Translated: CASSQLAGGTDTQYF.

A note on this clone: Other nucleotide sequences from this sample produce the same CDR3. The chain combines TRBV27 with TRBJ2-5; 9 nucleotides align to TRBD2. Germline values: CDR1 MNHEY, CDR2 SMNVEV (reference sequence). V was pared by 1 base and J by 3 bases, with 0 bases of the junction left unmatched. The CDR3 is 14 amino acids. CDR3 sequence reads: CASSLLAGEETQYF. For the CDR3, the DNA is TGTGCCAGCAGTTTATTAGCGGGGGAAGAGACCCAGTACTTC.

This clone was observed once. V usage is TRBV7-9 and J usage is TRBJ1-1; no definite D call. This CDR3 spans 11 amino acids. The V end lost 4 bases, the J end lost 11 bases, and 11 bases lay between the germline ends. The germline V gene encodes CDR1 SEHNR and CDR2 FQNEAQ (reference sequence). The CDR3 region has the DNA TGTGCCAGCAGCTCCCCAATCGGGGCTTTCTTT. This translates into CASSSPIGAFF.

The CDR3 nucleotides are TGTGCCAGCAGTGTACCGGGACACCCAGTATTCACAGATACGCAGTATTTT. Its translation is CASSVPGHPVFTDTQYF. The rearrangement links TRBV6-1 to TRBJ2-3, with TRBD1 as a possible D gene (6 bases). This CDR3 has 17 amino acids. Trimming left V 4 bases short and J 2 bases short, with 19 bases between. Germline lookup yields CDR1 MNHNS and CDR2 SASEGT.

V is TRBV9 and J is TRBJ1-2; D uncertain. CDR1 SGDLS and CDR2 YYNGEE come from the germline V gene. With 0 bases removed from V and 6 bases from J, the gap between germline ends came to 9 bases. This CDR3 is built from 13 residues. CDR3 region: CASSVGMENGYTF. The DNA of the CDR3 is TGTGCCAGCAGCGTAGGGATGGAAAATGGCTACACCTTC.

For the CDR3, the DNA is TGTGCCACCAGGACTGAAGAGACCCAGTACTTC. As protein: CATRTEETQYF. J is TRBJ2-5 and V is TRBV19, with a tentative D call TRBD2 (5 bases). The V gene lost 10 bases and the J gene lost 3 bases, with 9 bases spanning the gap. CDR3 size: 11 residues. Germline V gene lookup returns CDR1 LNHDA and CDR2 SQIVND (reference sequence).

The chain has TRBV7-9 and TRBJ2-1; no reliable D call. The CDR3 sequence is 10 residues long. Per germline, CDR1 SEHNR and CDR2 FQNEAQ (reference sequence). The germline V and J ends were trimmed by 5 bases and 5 bases, with 1 base remaining between them. CDR3 sequence (DNA): TGTGCCAGCAGCGACAATGAGCAGTTCTTC. It specifies CASSDNEQFF.

The V gene is TRBV6-5, the J gene TRBJ2-7; D is unresolved. Germline V gene data show CDR1 as MNHEY and CDR2 as SVGAGI. Trimming removed 2 bases from V and 1 base from J, with 9 bases in between. The CDR3 loop spans 14 amino acids. For the CDR3, the DNA is TGTGCCAGCAGTTACATAGGCGGATCCTACGAGCAGTACTTC. Translating it yields CASSYIGGSYEQYF.

Only one count was recorded for this clone. The chain is built from TRBV19 and TRBJ2-1; 11 nucleotides line up with TRBD2. Germline CDR1 LNHDA, CDR2 SQIVND (reference sequence). CDR3 length: 13 residues. Losses at the gene ends were 10 bases for V and 4 bases for J; bases not matched to a gene: 3. CDR3 residues: CATGTSGYNEQFF. The CDR3 DNA reads as TGTGCCACAGGGACTAGCGGATACAATGAGCAGTTCTTC.

The chain is built from TRBV27 and TRBJ2-7; D is uncertain. V lost 0 bases to trimming and J lost 7 bases, with 10 bases between them. This CDR3 is 13 amino acids long. Germline CDR1 and CDR2: MNHEY and SMNVEV (reference sequence). CDR3 in amino acids: CASSLSKLREQYF. In DNA form, the CDR3 reads TGTGCCAGCAGTTTATCGAAGTTAAGGGAGCAGTACTTC.

The genes are TRBV5-4 and TRBJ2-1; 12 nucleotides match TRBD2. V lost 4 bases, J lost 6 bases, and 8 bases stayed unmatched. The CDR3 totals 16 residues. From germline, CDR1 is SGHNT and CDR2 YYREEE (reference sequence). The CDR3 here is CASSLRTSGVPNEQFF. The CDR3 bases are TGTGCCAGCAGCCTTAGGACTAGCGGGGTCCCCAATGAGCAGTTCTTC.

J is TRBJ1-5 and V is TRBV7-9; 8 nucleotides line up with TRBD1. The CDR3 covers 16 residues. The trim removed 4 bases at V and 5 bases at J, leaving 10 bases unmatched. Germline CDR1 reads SEHNR; CDR2 reads FQNEAQ (reference sequence). The CDR3 protein is CASSYDRGGFYQPQHF. The CDR3 region has the DNA TGTGCCAGCAGCTATGACAGGGGAGGTTTCTATCAGCCCCAGCATTTT.

The gene calls are TRBV19 and TRBJ2-5, with 11 bases matching TRBD2. Trimming cost V 1 base and J 3 bases; bases outside gene matches: 4. From germline, CDR1 is LNHDA and CDR2 SQIVND (reference sequence). The CDR3 spans 16 residues. CDR3 protein: CASSIGKLAGEETQYF. CDR3 in DNA: TGTGCCAGTAGTATAGGGAAACTAGCGGGGGAAGAGACCCAGTACTTC.

This sequence joins TRBV28 and TRBJ1-3; D remains unclear. Germline assignment: CDR1 MDHEN and CDR2 SYDVKM. Trimming shortened V by 4 bases and J by 0 bases, and 13 bases separated the two germline ends. The length of the CDR3 is 16 residues. CDR3: CASSSVRLISGNTIYF. The CDR3 region has the DNA TGTGCCAGCAGTTCGGTCAGACTCATCTCTGGAAACACCATATATTTT.

V is TRBV28 and J is TRBJ1-4, with a possible D match to TRBD1 (5 bases). The CDR3 runs 15 residues. CDR1 and CDR2 from the germline V gene are MDHEN and SYDVKM. The V end was cut by 6 bases, the J end by 7 bases, with 18 bases between. CDR3 residues: CASSRLSGESEKLFF. CDR3 in DNA: TGTGCCAGCAGCCGGCTCTCGGGGGAATCTGAAAAACTGTTTTTT. Drawing the rest from reference TRBV28 and TRBJ1-4, the complete variable domain is DVKVTQSSRYLVKRTGEKVFLECVQDMDHENMFWYRQDPGLGLRLIYFSYDVKMKEKGDIPEGYSVSREKKERFSLILESASTNQTSMYLCASSRLSGESEKLFFGSGTQLSVL.